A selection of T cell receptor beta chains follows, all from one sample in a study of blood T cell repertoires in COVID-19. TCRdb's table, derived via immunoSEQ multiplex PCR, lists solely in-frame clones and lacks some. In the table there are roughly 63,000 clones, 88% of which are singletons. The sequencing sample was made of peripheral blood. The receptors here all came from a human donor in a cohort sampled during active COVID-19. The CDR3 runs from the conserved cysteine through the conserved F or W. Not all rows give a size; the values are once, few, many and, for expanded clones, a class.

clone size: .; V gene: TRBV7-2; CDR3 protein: CASSQANPYQPQHF
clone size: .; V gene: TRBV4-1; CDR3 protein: CASSLFWTSADTQYF
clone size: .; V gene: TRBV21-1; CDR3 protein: CASSERDRGRKGSYSPLHF
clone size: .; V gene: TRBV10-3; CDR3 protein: CAMTSGTGGRGELFF
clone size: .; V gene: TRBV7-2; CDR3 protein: CASSLVSTGELFF
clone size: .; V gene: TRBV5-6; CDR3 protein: CASSLARTGGPGYTF
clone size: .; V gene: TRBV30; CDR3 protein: CAWSKLEDTQYF
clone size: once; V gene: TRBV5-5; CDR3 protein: CASSLDYLTGELFF
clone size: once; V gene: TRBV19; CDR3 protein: CASRDGLEGNEQFF
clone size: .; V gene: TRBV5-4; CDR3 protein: CASSLDSGRVNEQFF
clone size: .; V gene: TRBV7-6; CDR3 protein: CASSPRTSGRTGELFF
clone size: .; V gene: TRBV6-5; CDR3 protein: CASRWTDNPIEAFF
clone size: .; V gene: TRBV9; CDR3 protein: CASSSAEGKAFF
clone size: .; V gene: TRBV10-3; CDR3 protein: CAISEAGYEQYF